A single sample is the source of the 6 T cell receptor beta chains below, sequenced in a study of blood T cell repertoires in COVID-19. Sequenced by immunoSEQ multiplex PCR; TCRdb stores in-frame clones only, minus some. The profile shows 250,000 to 350,000 clones, 70% to 90% of them singletons. Sequenced sample: peripheral blood. The receptor source for this set is a woman between 25 and 40 years old with active or convalescent COVID-19.

The V and J genes are TRBV15 and TRBJ1-6, with D maybe TRBD1 (5 bases). V gave up 5 bases and J gave up 6 bases, with 14 bases separating them. The CDR3 sequence is 15 residues long. Germline CDR1 LNHNV, CDR2 YYDKDF (reference sequence). For the CDR3, the DNA is TGTGCCACCAGCCAGGGAGGGCGAGGTAATTCACCCCTCCACTTT. Its translation is CATSQGGRGNSPLHF.

The chain combines TRBV6-5 with TRBJ2-1; 9 nucleotides agree with TRBD1. The ends lost 7 bases at V and 4 bases at J; junction bases unmatched: 8. The CDR3 has 15 residues. The germline CDR1 and CDR2 sequences are MNHEY and SVGAGI. CDR3 DNA sequence: TGTGCCAGCAAACCGGACAGGGGAAAGTACAATGAGCAGTTCTTC. It codes for CASKPDRGKYNEQFF.

The chain recombines TRBV2 with TRBJ2-7; D might be TRBD1 (6 bases). Trimming shortened V by 5 bases and J by 4 bases, and 12 bases separated the two germline ends. The CDR3 covers 13 residues. Germline V lookup: CDR1 SNHLY, CDR2 FYNNEI. CDR3 bases: TGTGCCAGCAGTAGAGGACAGTATTACGAGCAGTACTTC. Its translation is CASSRGQYYEQYF.

The V call is TRBV9, the J call TRBJ2-1; D ambiguous. The V end was cut by 0 bases, the J end by 2 bases, with 12 bases between. Germline assignment: CDR1 SGDLS and CDR2 YYNGEE. The CDR3 sequence is 16 residues long. DNA of the CDR3: TGTGCCAGCAGCGTAGCGGAGTGGCAGACCTACAATGAGCAGTTCTTC. Its translation: CASSVAEWQTYNEQFF.

This clone was picked up a small number of times. The chain has TRBV4-3 and TRBJ1-6; 7 nucleotides agree with TRBD1. The germline V gene has CDR1 LGHNA and CDR2 YSLEER. V lost 5 bases to trimming and J lost 7 bases; unmatched junction nucleotides: 5. The CDR3 sequence is 14 residues long. CDR3 sequence (DNA): TGCGCCAGCAGCTCCGGACAGGAAAATTCACCCCTCCACTTT. Encoded protein: CASSSGQENSPLHF.

The chain uses TRBV6-6 and TRBJ2-7; the D gene is possibly TRBD1 (5 bases). Trimming pared 0 bases from V and 0 bases from J, leaving 6 bases between. The CDR3 spans 14 residues. Germline V gene data show CDR1 as MNHNY and CDR2 as SVGAGI (reference sequence). The DNA for the CDR3 is TGTGCCAGCAGTTACTCGCAGGGCTCCTACGAGCAGTACTTC. It codes for CASSYSQGSYEQYF.